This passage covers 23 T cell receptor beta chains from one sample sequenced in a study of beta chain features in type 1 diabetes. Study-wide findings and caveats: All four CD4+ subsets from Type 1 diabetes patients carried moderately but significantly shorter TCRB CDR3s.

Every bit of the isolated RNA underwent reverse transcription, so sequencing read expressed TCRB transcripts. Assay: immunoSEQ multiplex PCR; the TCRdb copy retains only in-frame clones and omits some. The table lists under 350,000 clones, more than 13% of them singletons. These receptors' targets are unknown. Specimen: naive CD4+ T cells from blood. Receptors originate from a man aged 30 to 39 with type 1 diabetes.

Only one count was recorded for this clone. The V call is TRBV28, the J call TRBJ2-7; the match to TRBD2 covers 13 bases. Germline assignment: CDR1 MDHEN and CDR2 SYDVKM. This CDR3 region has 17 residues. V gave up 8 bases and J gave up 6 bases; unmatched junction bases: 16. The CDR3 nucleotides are TGTGCCAGCCGGCGGGACACCACCGGGACTAGCGGGATCGAGCAGTACTTC. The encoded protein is CASRRDTTGTSGIEQYF.

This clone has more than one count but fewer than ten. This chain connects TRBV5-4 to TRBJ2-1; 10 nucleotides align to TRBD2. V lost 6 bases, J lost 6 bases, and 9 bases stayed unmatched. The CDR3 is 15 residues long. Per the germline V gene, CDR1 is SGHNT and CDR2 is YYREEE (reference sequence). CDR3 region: CASTSRTSGLNEQFF. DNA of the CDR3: TGTGCCAGCACCTCAAGGACTAGCGGCCTCAATGAGCAGTTCTTC.

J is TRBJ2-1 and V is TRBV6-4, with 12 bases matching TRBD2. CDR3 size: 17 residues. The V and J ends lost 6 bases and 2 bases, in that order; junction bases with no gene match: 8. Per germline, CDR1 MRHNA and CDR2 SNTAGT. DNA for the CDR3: TGTGCCAGCAGCCGGACTAGCGGGACGGCCGCCTACAATGAGCAGTTCTTC. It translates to CASSRTSGTAAYNEQFF.

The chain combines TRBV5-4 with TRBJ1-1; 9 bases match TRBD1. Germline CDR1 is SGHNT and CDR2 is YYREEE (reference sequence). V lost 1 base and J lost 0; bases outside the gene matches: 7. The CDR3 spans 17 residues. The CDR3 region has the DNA TGTGCCAGCAGCTTGTTCGGGACAGGGATCCTGAACACTGAAGCTTTCTTT. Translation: CASSLFGTGILNTEAFF.

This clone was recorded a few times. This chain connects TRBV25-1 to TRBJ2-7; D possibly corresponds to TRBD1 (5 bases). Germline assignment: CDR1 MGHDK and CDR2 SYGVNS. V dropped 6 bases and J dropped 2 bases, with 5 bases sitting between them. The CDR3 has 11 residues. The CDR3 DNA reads TGTGCCAGCAGAGGGGCCTACGAGCAGTACTTC. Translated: CASRGAYEQYF.

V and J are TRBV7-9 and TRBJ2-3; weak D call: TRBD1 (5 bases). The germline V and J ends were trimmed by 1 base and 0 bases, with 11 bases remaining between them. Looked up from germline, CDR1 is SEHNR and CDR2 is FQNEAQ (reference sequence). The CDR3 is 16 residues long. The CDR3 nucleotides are TGTGCCAGCAGCTTAGTTCAGACAGCGAGCACAGATACGCAGTATTTT. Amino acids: CASSLVQTASTDTQYF.

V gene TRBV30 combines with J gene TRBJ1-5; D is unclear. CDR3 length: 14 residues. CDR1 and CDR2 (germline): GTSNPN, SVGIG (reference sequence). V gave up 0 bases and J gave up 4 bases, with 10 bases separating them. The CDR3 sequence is CAWSVLSGNQPQHF. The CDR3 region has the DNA TGTGCCTGGAGTGTCTTGTCAGGTAATCAGCCCCAGCATTTT.

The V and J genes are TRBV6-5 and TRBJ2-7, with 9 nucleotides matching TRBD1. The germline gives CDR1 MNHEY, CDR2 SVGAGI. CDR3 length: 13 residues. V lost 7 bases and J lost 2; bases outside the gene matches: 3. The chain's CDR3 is CASTQGAPYEQYF. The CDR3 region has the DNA TGTGCCAGCACACAGGGGGCCCCCTACGAGCAGTACTTC.

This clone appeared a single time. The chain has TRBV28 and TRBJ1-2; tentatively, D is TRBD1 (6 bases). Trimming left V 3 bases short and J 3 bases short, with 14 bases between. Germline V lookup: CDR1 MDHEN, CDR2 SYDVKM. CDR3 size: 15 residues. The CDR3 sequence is CASSFVGRTDYGYTF. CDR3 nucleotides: TGTGCCAGCAGTTTCGTGGGAAGGACAGACTATGGCTACACCTTC.

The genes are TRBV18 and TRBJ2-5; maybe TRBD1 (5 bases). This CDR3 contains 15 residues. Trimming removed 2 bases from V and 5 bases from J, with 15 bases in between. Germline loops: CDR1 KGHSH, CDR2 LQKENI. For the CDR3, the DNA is TGTGCCAGCTCACCAAAGACTGCCCCAGGGGAGACCCAGTACTTC. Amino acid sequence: CASSPKTAPGETQYF.

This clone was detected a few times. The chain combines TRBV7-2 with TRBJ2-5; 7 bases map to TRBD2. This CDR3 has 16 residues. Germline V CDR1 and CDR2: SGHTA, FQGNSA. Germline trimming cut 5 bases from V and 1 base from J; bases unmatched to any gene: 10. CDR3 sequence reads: CASSELSGTTQETQYF. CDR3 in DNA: TGTGCCAGCAGCGAGCTATCCGGGACTACCCAAGAGACCCAGTACTTC.

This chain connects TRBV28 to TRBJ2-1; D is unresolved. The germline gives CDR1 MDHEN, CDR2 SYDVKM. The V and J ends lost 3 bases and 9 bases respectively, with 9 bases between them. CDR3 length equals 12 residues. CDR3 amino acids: CASSFSTREQFF. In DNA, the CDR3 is TGTGCCAGCAGTTTTTCTACCCGTGAGCAGTTCTTC.

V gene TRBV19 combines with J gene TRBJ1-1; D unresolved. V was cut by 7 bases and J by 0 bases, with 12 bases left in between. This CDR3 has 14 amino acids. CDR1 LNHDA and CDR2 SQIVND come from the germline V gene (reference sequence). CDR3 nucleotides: TGTGCCAGTAAGAACCCCCAGGTGAACACTGAAGCTTTCTTT. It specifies CASKNPQVNTEAFF.

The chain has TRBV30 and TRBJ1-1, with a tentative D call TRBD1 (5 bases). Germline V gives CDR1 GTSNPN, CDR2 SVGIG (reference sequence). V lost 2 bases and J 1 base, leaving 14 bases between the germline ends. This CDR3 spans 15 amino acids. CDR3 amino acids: CAWSQGSPRNTEAFF. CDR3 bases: TGTGCCTGGAGTCAGGGTTCTCCTCGGAACACTGAAGCTTTCTTT.

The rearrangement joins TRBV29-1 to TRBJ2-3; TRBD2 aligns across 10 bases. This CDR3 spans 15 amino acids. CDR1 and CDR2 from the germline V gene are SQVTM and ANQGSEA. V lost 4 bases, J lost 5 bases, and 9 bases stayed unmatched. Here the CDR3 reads CSVALAGVLVDTQYF. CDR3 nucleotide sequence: TGCAGCGTTGCTCTAGCGGGAGTTTTGGTAGATACGCAGTATTTT.

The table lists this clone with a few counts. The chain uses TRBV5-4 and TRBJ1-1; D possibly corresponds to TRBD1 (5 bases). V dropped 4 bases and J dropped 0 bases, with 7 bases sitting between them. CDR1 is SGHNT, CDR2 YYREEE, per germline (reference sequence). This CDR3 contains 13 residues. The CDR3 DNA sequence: TGTGCCAGCAGCAGGGGAATGAACACTGAAGCTTTCTTT. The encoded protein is CASSRGMNTEAFF.

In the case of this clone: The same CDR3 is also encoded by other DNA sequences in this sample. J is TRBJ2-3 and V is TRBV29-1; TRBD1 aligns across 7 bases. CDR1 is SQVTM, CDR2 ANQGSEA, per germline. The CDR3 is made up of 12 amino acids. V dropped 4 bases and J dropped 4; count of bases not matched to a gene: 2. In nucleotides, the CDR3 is TGCAGCGTTGGACAGGGCGCAGATACGCAGTATTTT. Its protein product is CSVGQGADTQYF.

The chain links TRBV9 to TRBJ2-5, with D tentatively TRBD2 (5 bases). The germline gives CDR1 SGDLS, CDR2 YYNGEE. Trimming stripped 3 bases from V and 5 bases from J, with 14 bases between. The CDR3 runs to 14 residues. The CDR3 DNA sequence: TGTGCCAGCAGCGACCCTAGGGCGGGCGAGACCCAGTACTTC. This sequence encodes CASSDPRAGETQYF.

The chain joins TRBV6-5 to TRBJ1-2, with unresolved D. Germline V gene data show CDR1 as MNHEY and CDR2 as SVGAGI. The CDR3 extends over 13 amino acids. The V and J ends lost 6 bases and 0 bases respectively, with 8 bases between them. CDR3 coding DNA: TGTGCCAGCAGAAAGACTTCTAACTATGGCTACACCTTC. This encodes CASRKTSNYGYTF.

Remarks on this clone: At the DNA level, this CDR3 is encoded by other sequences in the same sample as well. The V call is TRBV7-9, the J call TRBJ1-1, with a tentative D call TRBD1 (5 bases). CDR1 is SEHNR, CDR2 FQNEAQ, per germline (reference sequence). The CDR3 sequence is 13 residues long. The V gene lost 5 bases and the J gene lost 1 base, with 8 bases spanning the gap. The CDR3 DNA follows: TGTGCCAGCAGCCCACAGGCGAACACTGAAGCTTTCTTT. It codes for CASSPQANTEAFF.

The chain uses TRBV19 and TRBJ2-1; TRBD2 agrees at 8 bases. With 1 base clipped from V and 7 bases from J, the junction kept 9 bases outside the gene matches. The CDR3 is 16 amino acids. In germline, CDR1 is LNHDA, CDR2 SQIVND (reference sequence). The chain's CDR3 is CASSIGPAGVANEQFF. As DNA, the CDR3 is TGTGCCAGTAGTATAGGGCCAGCGGGAGTGGCAAATGAGCAGTTCTTC.

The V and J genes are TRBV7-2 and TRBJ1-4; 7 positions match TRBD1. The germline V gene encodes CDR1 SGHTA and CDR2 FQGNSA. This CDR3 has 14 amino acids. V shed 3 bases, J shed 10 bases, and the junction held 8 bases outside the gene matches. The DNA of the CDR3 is TGTGCCAGCAGCTTGAACGGTCGACAGGGAAAACTGTTTTTT. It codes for CASSLNGRQGKLFF.

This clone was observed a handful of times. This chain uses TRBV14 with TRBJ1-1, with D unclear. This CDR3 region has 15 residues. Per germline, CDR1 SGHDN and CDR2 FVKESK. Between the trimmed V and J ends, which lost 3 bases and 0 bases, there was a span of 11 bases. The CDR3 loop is CASSQALGLNTEAFF. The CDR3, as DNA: TGTGCCAGCAGCCAGGCCCTTGGTTTGAACACTGAAGCTTTCTTT.